These 27 T cell receptor beta chains were sequenced from one sample in a study of radiotherapy plus CTLA-4 blockade in lung cancer. Some clones are missing from TCRdb's copy, which holds only in-frame ones; the method was immunoSEQ multiplex PCR. The sample includes some 30,000 clones, 70% to 85% seen only once; the top ten take just under 8%. Sequenced here: peripheral blood, sampled from a patient treated with radiotherapy plus ipilimumab. The receptors derive from a human donor with non-small cell lung cancer who had stable disease on radiotherapy plus ipilimumab.

V usage is TRBV7-3 and J usage is TRBJ2-2; D possibly uses TRBD1 or TRBD2 (5 bases each). Trimming pared 5 bases from V and 3 bases from J, leaving 13 bases between. Looked up from germline, CDR1 is SGHTA and CDR2 is FQGTGA. The CDR3 runs 15 residues. Here the CDR3 reads CASSTGLRDTGELFF. In nucleotides, the CDR3 is TGTGCCAGCAGCACAGGACTGCGTGACACCGGGGAGCTGTTTTTT.

This rearrangement joins TRBV19 to TRBJ2-3; D call uncertain. The CDR3 contains 17 residues. Looked up from germline, CDR1 is LNHDA and CDR2 is SQIVND (reference sequence). V lost 5 bases and J 8 bases, leaving 26 bases between the germline ends. Written as DNA, the CDR3 is TGTGCCAGTAGTTCTCGCCCGCGCGGAGAACGGACGAGTACGCAGTATTTT. Translation: CASSSRPRGERTSTQYF.

This sequence joins TRBV15 and TRBJ2-3; D not certain. Trimming shortened V by 1 base and J by 5 bases, and 4 bases separated the two germline ends. Germline loops: CDR1 LNHNV, CDR2 YYDKDF (reference sequence). The CDR3 runs 12 residues. The CDR3 sequence: CATSRAIDTQYF. In DNA form, the CDR3 reads TGTGCCACCAGCAGAGCCATAGATACGCAGTATTTT.

As to this clone: The sample has other DNA sequences that encode this CDR3 too. The genes are TRBV18 and TRBJ1-4; D gene uncertain. Per the germline V gene, CDR1 is KGHSH and CDR2 is LQKENI. The CDR3 extends over 11 amino acids. V lost 2 bases and J lost 7, with 2 bases in between. The CDR3: CASSPGEKLFF. CDR3 DNA: TGTGCCAGCTCACCAGGTGAAAAACTGTTTTTT.

The chain recombines TRBV18 with TRBJ2-3; D is uncertain. Germline V CDR1 and CDR2: KGHSH, LQKENI. V lost 3 bases and J lost 0, with 7 bases in between. The CDR3 spans 14 residues. This CDR3 is CASSPSMSTDTQYF. The CDR3 DNA sequence: TGTGCCAGCTCACCGAGCATGAGCACAGATACGCAGTATTTT.

This clone has a handful of counts. The chain links TRBV5-5 to TRBJ2-2; D unclear. Trimming removed 3 bases from V and 0 bases from J, with 6 bases in between. CDR1 and CDR2 from the germline V gene are SGHKS and YYEKEE (reference sequence). The CDR3 sequence is 14 residues long. The CDR3 protein is CASSYRTNTGELFF. The CDR3 DNA sequence: TGTGCCAGCAGCTACCGTACGAACACCGGGGAGCTGTTTTTT.

This clone was detected only once. The V gene is TRBV7-3, the J gene TRBJ1-2, with unresolved D. V was pared by 0 bases and J by 6 bases, with 14 bases between. This CDR3 has 15 residues. Germline V gives CDR1 SGHTA, CDR2 FQGTGA. In DNA form, the CDR3 reads TGTGCCAGCAGCTTAACACCGATTAGTAGGGATGGCTACACCTTC. Translating gives CASSLTPISRDGYTF.

The chain employs TRBV5-1 and TRBJ1-4, with D possibly matching TRBD1 (5 bases). This CDR3 comprises 15 residues. The V end was cut by 6 bases, the J end by 5 bases, with 17 bases between. Germline CDR1 SGHRS, CDR2 YFSETQ. Here the CDR3 reads CASTPDGRENEKLFF. The CDR3 DNA is TGCGCCAGCACCCCGGATGGCAGGGAGAATGAAAAACTGTTTTTT.

The V and J genes are TRBV4-2 and TRBJ1-1; the D is unclear. V was pared by 0 bases and J by 2 bases, with 7 bases between. In germline, CDR1 is LGHNA, CDR2 YNFKEQ. The CDR3 has 14 residues. The CDR3 nucleotides read TGTGCCAGCAGCCAAGACACAGTAAACACTGAAGCTTTCTTT. It translates to CASSQDTVNTEAFF.

This chain uses TRBV6-1 with TRBJ2-5; D gene unclear. Trimming took off 8 bases at V and 3 bases at J, with 16 bases between the two ends. This CDR3 has 14 amino acids. Germline V gene data show CDR1 as MNHNS and CDR2 as SASEGT. The CDR3 nucleotides are TGTGCCAGCGACCCTTACGGGCCCAAAGAGACCCAGTACTTC. Its protein product is CASDPYGPKETQYF.

The J gene is TRBJ1-5, the V gene TRBV2; D perhaps matches TRBD1 (5 bases). V lost 5 bases to trimming and J lost 4 bases, with 12 bases between them. Germline V CDR1 and CDR2: SNHLY, FYNNEI. The CDR3 spans 14 residues. CDR3 loop: CASSLRDQNQPQHF. The DNA for the CDR3 is TGTGCCAGCAGTCTTCGGGACCAAAATCAGCCCCAGCATTTT.

The genes are TRBV15 and TRBJ2-4; D not certain. CDR3 size: 12 residues. The germline CDR1 and CDR2 sequences are LNHNV and YYDKDF (reference sequence). The V gene lost 5 bases and the J gene lost 5 bases, with 7 bases spanning the gap. The DNA of the CDR3 is TGTGCCACCAGCCTTAGGGAAAACATTCAGTACTTC. This gives the protein CATSLRENIQYF.

The chain carries TRBV5-6 and TRBJ2-7; 9 bases match TRBD1. Looked up from germline, CDR1 is SGHDT and CDR2 is YYEEEE. Losses at the gene ends were 1 base for V and 0 bases for J; bases not matched to a gene: 8. CDR3 length: 17 residues. DNA of the CDR3: TGTGCCAGCAGCTTGTTGTGGGACAGGGATTACTCCTACGAGCAGTACTTC. As protein: CASSLLWDRDYSYEQYF.

This clone has more than one count but fewer than ten. The rearrangement joins TRBV6-1 to TRBJ1-2; D is uncertain. The CDR3 totals 12 residues. Germline V gene sequence: CDR1 MNHNS, CDR2 SASEGT. V was pared by 6 bases and J by 2 bases, with 7 bases between. DNA for the CDR3: TGTGCCAGCAGCGACTGGAACTATGGCTACACCTTC. Residues: CASSDWNYGYTF.

The rearrangement links TRBV7-9 to TRBJ2-7, with D unclear. The CDR3 runs 11 residues. The V end was cut by 1 base, the J end by 6 bases, with 4 bases between. CDR1 and CDR2 from the germline V gene are SEHNR and FQNEAQ (reference sequence). The CDR3: CASSLDREQYF. For the CDR3, the DNA is TGTGCCAGCAGCTTAGATCGCGAGCAGTACTTC.

The V gene is TRBV6-5, the J gene TRBJ1-2, with D perhaps matching TRBD1 (5 bases). The CDR3 loop spans 15 amino acids. From germline, CDR1 is MNHEY and CDR2 SVGAGI. The V gene lost 5 bases and the J gene lost 2 bases, with 15 bases spanning the gap. The CDR3 is CASSPPGGRNYGYTF. CDR3 DNA: TGTGCCAGCAGTCCCCCCGGGGGGAGAAACTATGGCTACACCTTC.

This clone was observed a single time. The rearrangement links TRBV19 to TRBJ2-1; D ambiguous. V lost 4 bases and J 6 bases, leaving 10 bases between the germline ends. CDR1 LNHDA and CDR2 SQIVND come from the germline V gene (reference sequence). This CDR3 has 13 residues. As DNA, the CDR3 is TGTGCCAGTAGTACATTCAGTGGCAATGAGCAGTTCTTC. This encodes CASSTFSGNEQFF.

This clone was detected a few times. The V call is TRBV6-1, the J call TRBJ1-2; 8 bases are shared with TRBD1. The germline V gene encodes CDR1 MNHNS and CDR2 SASEGT. The CDR3 sequence is 15 residues long. V shed 8 bases, J shed 0 bases, and the junction held 8 bases outside the gene matches. The CDR3, as DNA: TGTGCCAGCCAGGGGGCAGACTTAGCTAACTATGGCTACACCTTC. Protein product: CASQGADLANYGYTF.

Concerning this clone itself: The sample contains more than one DNA sequence encoding this CDR3. The CDR3 here is CASSEATGDEEKLFF. The CDR3 coding sequence is TGTGCCAGCAGTGAAGCGACAGGTGATGAAGAAAAACTGTTTTTT. The rearrangement uses TRBV6-1 and TRBJ1-4; tentative D call: TRBD1 (6 bases). The V end was cut by 0 bases, the J end by 8 bases, with 13 bases between. This CDR3 has 15 amino acids. CDR1 MNHNS and CDR2 SASEGT come from the germline V gene.

The chain joins TRBV2 to TRBJ1-2; 10 nucleotides match TRBD1. Germline trimming cut 6 bases from V and 1 base from J; bases unmatched to any gene: 5. The CDR3 length is 15 residues. The germline V gene encodes CDR1 SNHLY and CDR2 FYNNEI. The CDR3 bases are TGTGCCAGCAGGCGACAGGGGGCCCATAACTATGGCTACACCTTC. Translating it yields CASRRQGAHNYGYTF.

The V call is TRBV25-1, the J call TRBJ2-3; TRBD1 might be the D (6 bases). V dropped 3 bases and J dropped 6 bases, with 16 bases sitting between them. This CDR3 has 15 amino acids. The V gene's germline CDR1 is MGHDK and CDR2 SYGVNS. DNA of the CDR3: TGTGCCAGCAGTGACCGAGAAGGGGGTTCGGATACGCAGTATTTT. Its translation is CASSDREGGSDTQYF.

This clone was seen a few times. The chain links TRBV7-2 to TRBJ1-1; TRBD1 aligns across 9 bases. The V gene's germline CDR1 is SGHTA and CDR2 FQGNSA. The CDR3 contains 15 residues. The V segment lost 0 bases and the J segment 4 bases; nucleotides outside the gene matches: 3. CDR3 bases: TGTGCCAGCAGCTTAGCGACAGGGGGTCTCACTGAAGCTTTCTTT. This codes for CASSLATGGLTEAFF.

This clone was counted a single time. V usage is TRBV6-6 and J usage is TRBJ2-3; TRBD2 aligns across 10 bases. J gave up 4 bases and V 3 bases, and 7 bases lay outside the gene matches. The CDR3 length is 16 residues. The germline V gene has CDR1 MNHNY and CDR2 SVGAGI (reference sequence). CDR3 region: CASSYPTSGEADTQYF. The CDR3 region has the DNA TGTGCCAGCAGTTATCCCACTAGCGGGGAAGCAGATACGCAGTATTTT.

The V call is TRBV11-2, the J call TRBJ2-7; TRBD2 is a possible D gene (6 bases). Between the trimmed V and J ends, which lost 4 bases and 3 bases, there was a span of 13 bases. The CDR3 has 14 amino acids. The V gene's germline CDR1 is SGHAT and CDR2 FQNNGV. CDR3 sequence reads: CASSSGGQRYEQYF. CDR3 coding DNA: TGTGCCAGCAGCTCCGGAGGGCAGCGCTACGAGCAGTACTTC.

This clone was recorded a few times. The V gene is TRBV18, the J gene TRBJ2-7; no definite D call. The V end was cut by 6 bases, the J end by 7 bases, with 10 bases between. This CDR3 has 11 residues. Germline CDR1 is KGHSH and CDR2 is LQKENI. The CDR3 sequence: CASSPMGEQYV. CDR3 sequence (DNA): TGTGCCAGCTCTCCTATGGGGGAGCAGTACGTC.

The V and J genes are TRBV5-4 and TRBJ2-5; D uncertain. Trimming took 0 bases from V and 1 from J, leaving 13 bases between them. Germline assignment: CDR1 SGHNT and CDR2 YYREEE (reference sequence). The CDR3 has 16 residues. The CDR3 coding sequence is TGTGCCAGCAGCTTGGGCCTACGACACTCCCAAGAGACCCAGTACTTC. Translated, it gives CASSLGLRHSQETQYF.

The genes are TRBV25-1 and TRBJ1-5; a possible D gene is TRBD1 (5 bases). The CDR3 contains 15 residues. Germline loops: CDR1 MGHDK, CDR2 SYGVNS. Trimming stripped 2 bases from V and 4 bases from J, with 12 bases between. As DNA, the CDR3 is TGTGCCAGCAGTGAAAGCGGGGGGAAAAATCAGCCCCAGCATTTT. It codes for CASSESGGKNQPQHF.